This T cell receptor (beta chain) came from a study of shared clonotypes between healthy human individuals. Whole-study results and caveats: Of the naive CD4 clonotypes, approximately 5% were shared across several donors.

Caucasian adults residing in Nashville, Tennessee made up all the donors. Per sorted-subset replicate PCR, input was 200 to 250 ng DNA, representing roughly 28,000 T cell genomes. TCRdb's table, derived via immunoSEQ multiplex PCR, lists solely in-frame clones and lacks some. The table records about 960,000 clones, approximately 80% of them present only once. A remark on this clone: Its antigen remains unidentified.

This sequence was found in a man between 18 and 29 years old in good health. The source material was memory CD4+ T cells sorted from blood. Noted subset: CD45RA-negative fraction.

The CDR3 reads CASSRRGDNEQFF. Written as DNA, the CDR3 is TGTGCCAGCAGCAGGCGGGGGGATAATGAGCAGTTCTTC. The chain couples TRBV9 to TRBJ2-1; 8 nucleotides line up with TRBD2. V trimming: 4 bases; J trimming: 7 bases; junction bases outside the gene matches: 4. Germline CDR1 SGDLS, CDR2 YYNGEE. The CDR3 sequence is 13 residues long.